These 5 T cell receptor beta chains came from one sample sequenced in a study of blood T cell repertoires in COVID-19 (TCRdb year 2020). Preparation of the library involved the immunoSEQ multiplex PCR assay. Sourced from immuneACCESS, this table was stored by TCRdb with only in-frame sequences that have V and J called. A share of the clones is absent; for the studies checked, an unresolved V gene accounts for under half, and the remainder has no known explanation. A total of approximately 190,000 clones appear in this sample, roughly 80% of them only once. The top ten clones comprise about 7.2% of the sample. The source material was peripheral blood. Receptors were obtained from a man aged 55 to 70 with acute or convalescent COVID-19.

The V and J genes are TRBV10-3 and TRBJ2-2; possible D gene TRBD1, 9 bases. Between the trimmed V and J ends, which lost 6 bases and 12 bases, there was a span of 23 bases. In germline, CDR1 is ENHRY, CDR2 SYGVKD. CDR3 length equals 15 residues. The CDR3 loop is CAIRTGGGQGSQLFF. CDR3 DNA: TGTGCCATCAGGACCGGGGGGGGACAGGGTTCTCAGCTGTTTTTT.

This CDR3 is CATSGTGTSGSNEQFF. The CDR3 DNA reads TGTGCCACCAGTGGAACCGGGACTAGCGGGAGTAATGAGCAGTTCTTC. The gene calls are TRBV24-1 and TRBJ2-1; 14 bases are a match to TRBD2. This CDR3 is 16 amino acids long. The germline CDR1 and CDR2 sequences are KGHDR and SFDVKD. V trimming: 5 bases; J trimming: 7 bases; junction bases outside the gene matches: 6.

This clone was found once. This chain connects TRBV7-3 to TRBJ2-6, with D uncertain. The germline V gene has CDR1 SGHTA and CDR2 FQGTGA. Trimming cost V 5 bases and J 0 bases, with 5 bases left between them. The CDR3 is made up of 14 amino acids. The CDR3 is CASSEHSGANVLTF. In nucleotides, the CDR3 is TGTGCCAGCAGCGAACACTCTGGGGCCAACGTCCTGACTTTC.

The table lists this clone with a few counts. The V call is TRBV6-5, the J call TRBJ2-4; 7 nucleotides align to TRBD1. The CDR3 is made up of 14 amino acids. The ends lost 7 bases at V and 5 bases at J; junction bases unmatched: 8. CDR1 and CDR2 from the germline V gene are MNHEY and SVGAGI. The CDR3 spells CASTPDRVQNIQYF. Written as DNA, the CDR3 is TGTGCCAGCACACCAGACAGGGTCCAAAACATTCAGTACTTC.

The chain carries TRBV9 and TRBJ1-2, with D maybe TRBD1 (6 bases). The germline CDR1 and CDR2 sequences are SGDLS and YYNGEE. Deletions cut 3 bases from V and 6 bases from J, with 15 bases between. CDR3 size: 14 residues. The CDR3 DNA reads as TGTGCCAGCAGCGCGGGCACAGGGAAACATGGCTACACCTTC. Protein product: CASSAGTGKHGYTF.